This T cell receptor beta chain was profiled in a study of T cells after yellow fever vaccination. This clonotype occurred many times. TCRdb used MiXCR to reprocess the 5' RACE reads, holding one entry per CDR3 protein. The repertoire holds 300,000 to 400,000 distinct CDR3 sequences, with 6.2% as singletons. Trimming took off 5 bases at V and 2 bases at J, with 11 bases between the two ends. This CDR3 has 13 residues. CDR1 and CDR2 (germline): SGHRS, YFSETQ. This TCR was sampled from a man aged 30 to 39 who received the YFV17D yellow fever vaccine. The chain links TRBV5-1 to TRBJ2-7; possible D gene TRBD1, 5 bases. Sequenced here: PBMCs, sampled 5 days after the yellow fever booster vaccination. The CDR3 coding sequence is TGCGCCAGCAGTAAGGGGTCTACCTACGAGCAGTACTTC. This encodes CASSKGSTYEQYF.